The 9 T cell receptor beta chains below come from one sample, sequenced in a study of regulatory T cells in long-lasting Graves disease. The sample's time point: persistent/refractory GD, antithyroid drugs over 5 years with positive TRAb. PBMC-derived RNA was used for the TCR library. Combining iRepertoire HTBI primers with Arm-PCR of CDR3 regions, the authors built TCR beta libraries. One entry per CDR3 protein results from TCRdb running MiXCR on the multiplex PCR reads. Of 450,000 or so distinct CDR3 sequences listed, roughly 23% were seen once; the top ten hold 13%. The specimen comprised peripheral blood mononuclear cells (PBMCs), sampled when the disease was refractory, from a patient treated with antithyroid drugs. These receptors all come from a female donor with Graves disease.

This clonotype was counted ten times or more. The rearrangement uses TRBV28 and TRBJ1-4; no reliable D call. CDR1 and CDR2 from the germline V gene are MDHEN and SYDVKM. V dropped 4 bases and J dropped 8 bases, with 11 bases sitting between them. The CDR3 loop spans 13 amino acids. CDR3 sequence: CASSSEFREKLFF. The CDR3 coding sequence is TGTGCCAGCAGTTCCGAATTTCGGGAAAAACTGTTTTTT.

There are many counts of this clonotype. This sequence joins TRBV28 and TRBJ1-4; 9 nucleotides match TRBD1. The J segment lost 6 bases and the V segment lost 5 bases, leaving 10 bases of the junction unmatched. This CDR3 comprises 16 residues. Germline V gene sequence: CDR1 MDHEN, CDR2 SYDVKM. CDR3 sequence (DNA): TGTGCCAGCAGTAACGGGACAGGGTATTCGGATGAAAAACTGTTTTTT. Encoded protein: CASSNGTGYSDEKLFF.

Regarding this clonotype: A read error likely explains this, since a far larger clone differs by one base. CDR3 sequence (DNA): TGTGCCAGCAGCTTAATGGGCGCCGGGGAGCTGTTTTTT. Translation: CASSLMGAGELFF. V and J are TRBV7-9 and TRBJ2-2, with no clear D. CDR1 SEHNR and CDR2 FQNEAQ come from the germline V gene (reference sequence). Trimming left V 2 bases short and J 6 bases short, with 7 bases between. The CDR3 spans 13 residues.

This clonotype was observed at least ten times. This sequence joins TRBV2 and TRBJ2-7, with TRBD1 identical over 8 bases. Germline-derived CDR1 and CDR2 are SNHLY and FYNNEI. This CDR3 region has 13 residues. The V and J ends lost 10 bases and 5 bases, in that order; junction bases with no gene match: 10. The chain's CDR3 is CAIHGQGEDEQYF. The CDR3 DNA sequence: TGTGCCATCCACGGACAGGGTGAGGACGAGCAGTACTTC.

CDR3 amino acids: CASNDRNNYNEQFF. The CDR3 coding sequence is TGTGCCAGCAACGACAGGAACAACTACAATGAGCAGTTCTTC. The chain employs TRBV6-2 or TRBV6-3 and TRBJ2-1; the D gene is possibly TRBD1 (6 bases). The CDR3 extends over 14 amino acids. CDR1 is MNHEY, CDR2 SVGEGT, per germline. The V end lost 7 bases, the J end lost 3 bases, and 13 bases lay between the germline ends.

This clonotype has ten or more counts. The chain recombines TRBV6-2 or TRBV6-3 with TRBJ2-2; D gene unclear. CDR1 is MNHEY, CDR2 SVGEGT, per germline. The CDR3 loop spans 16 amino acids. Between the trimmed V and J ends, which lost 0 bases and 4 bases, there was a span of 12 bases. The CDR3 nucleotides are TGTGCCAGCAGTTACTCGTTACTCCAGGTCACCGGGGAGCTGTTTTTT. It specifies CASSYSLLQVTGELFF.

The rearrangement uses TRBV7-6 and TRBJ1-1, with TRBD1 matching 7 bases. After removal of 7 bases from V and 0 bases from J, the junction contained 11 bases not matched to a gene. The CDR3 loop spans 16 amino acids. In germline, CDR1 is SGHVS, CDR2 FNYEAQ. CDR3 sequence reads: CASTPTQGPMNTEAFF. As DNA, the CDR3 is TGTGCCAGCACCCCAACACAGGGGCCAATGAACACTGAAGCTTTCTTT.

This clonotype was observed a few times. Written as DNA, the CDR3 is TGTGCCAGCAGTTACTCGTCGGAGAGTACCACTGAAGCTTTCTTT. Translation: CASSYSSESTTEAFF. This chain joins TRBV6-5 and TRBJ1-1; no clear D gene. Germline values: CDR1 MNHEY, CDR2 SVGAGI. Trimming took 0 bases from V and 4 from J, leaving 12 bases between them. The CDR3 is 15 amino acids.

The genes are TRBV20-1 and TRBJ2-7; unclear D gene. The V gene lost 0 bases and the J gene lost 3 bases, with 12 bases spanning the gap. The CDR3 consists of 14 residues. The germline CDR1 and CDR2 sequences are DFQATT and SNEGSKA (reference sequence). DNA of the CDR3: TGCAGTGCTAGAGATATCAGGAGTATCTACGAGCAGTACTTC. The encoded protein is CSARDIRSIYEQYF.